The 2 T cell receptor beta chains in this list originate from one sample, sequenced in a study of blood T cell repertoires in COVID-19. Some clones are missing from TCRdb's copy, which holds only in-frame ones; the method was immunoSEQ multiplex PCR. The data show some 130,000 clones, roughly four fifths seen once. The sample comprised PBMCs or T cells enriched from blood (not recorded which). The receptors were gathered from a man aged 35 to 55 with acute COVID-19.

CDR3 in amino acids: CASSIRQVDTEAFF. The CDR3, as DNA: TGTGCCAGCAGCATAAGACAAGTTGACACTGAAGCTTTCTTT. The rearrangement joins TRBV7-2 to TRBJ1-1; unclear D gene. This CDR3 spans 14 amino acids. The V gene lost 5 bases and the J gene lost 3 bases, with 13 bases spanning the gap. Germline V gene sequence: CDR1 SGHTA, CDR2 FQGNSA.

This chain joins TRBV19 and TRBJ1-4; D may be TRBD1 (6 bases). Germline V lookup: CDR1 LNHDA, CDR2 SQIVND (reference sequence). The V end was cut by 3 bases, the J end by 7 bases, with 18 bases between. The CDR3 covers 16 residues. The CDR3 nucleotides are TGTGCCAGTAGTATGCCAGGGGCGGTAACAGCTGAAAAACTGTTTTTT. This codes for CASSMPGAVTAEKLFF.